What follows describes a single TCR beta chain. Molecules of cDNA were individually given unique molecular identifiers that were attached to them. Via MiXCR, TCRdb re-called the 5' RACE reads, giving one row per CDR3 protein. The table has approximately 90,000 distinct CDR3 sequences, about 12% seen once. This record belongs to a study of early T cells in non-severe SARS-CoV-2 infection. Across the whole study: Sequencing of bulk RNA from unsorted whole blood was done, without chain pairing.

Sequencing used whole blood, obtained at baseline. This clonotype originated in an adult who was a healthcare worker with PCR-confirmed SARS-CoV-2 infection or an uninfected control (not recorded which).

Written as DNA, the CDR3 is TGTGCCAGCAGTCCTACAGTAAGCTACGAGCAGTACTTC. Encoded protein: CASSPTVSYEQYF. The chain joins TRBV3-1 to TRBJ2-7; D remains unclear. CDR3 size: 13 residues. CDR1 and CDR2 (germline): LGHDT, YNNKEL (reference sequence). Trimming took off 6 bases at V and 3 bases at J, with 12 bases between the two ends.